This T cell receptor (beta chain) was identified in a study of cytomegalovirus exposure and HLA in healthy donors (dated by TCRdb to 2017 to 2019). For context, the study as a whole: An earlier analysis of roughly 500 of the donors reported about 250 Gb of sequence data and some 100 million unique TCR beta sequences from roughly 180 million T cells. An early release covering around 630 HLA-typed donors comprised about 290 gigabases of sequencing data and 85 million to 100 million unique TCR sequences. Of the approximately 400 genotyped donors, approximately 83% fell in the genetic ancestry cluster associated with self-reported Caucasian donors. The study aimed to test whether cataloging public T cell receptors could reveal signatures of past pathogen exposure. The study used immunosequencing to profile the T cell repertoires of approximately 630 subjects and linked those repertoires to cytomegalovirus serostatus. A separate validation cohort of more than 100 different subjects was used in addition to the 666-subject first cohort. The study combined high-throughput TCR immunosequencing, statistical association of individual TCRs with disease status, and machine learning to predict cytomegalovirus infection status. A later analysis re-examined previously published TCR beta repertoires from just over 650 donors and added high-resolution HLA genotyping to investigate patterns of TCR occurrence. Rather than using new phenotypic data, the later analysis identified candidate immune exposures from TCR beta sequences and from how often those sequences occurred across donors. An earlier analysis of roughly 600 of the donors used high-throughput TCR beta sequencing to judge whether each TCR beta V gene segment behaved as functional or pseudogenic. Donor age, sex, ethnicity and CMV serostatus were collected together with the repertoire data. A later genetic analysis used genome-wide SNP genotypes for about 60% of the roughly 700 donors, treating that subset as a discovery cohort. Every discovery cohort repertoire had been produced on one sequencing platform. HLA typing included class I and class II loci at four-digit resolution. The number of typed donors differed by locus: 629-630 for A, B, C, DRB1 and DQB1; approximately 530 for DQA1; around 580 for DPA1; and some 470 for DPB1. Because of strong linkage in the cohort, four to six DR-DQ haplotypes were treated as single units for association and clustering. Among about 390 genotyped donors of the cohort, an average of about 240,000 unique TCR beta nucleotide sequences were sequenced per donor, roughly 20% of them non-productive. General conclusions and limits of the study: In a later analysis, some 18,000 TCR beta sequences were associated with specific HLA alleles at a false discovery rate of 0.05. A further reported finding was that TCR beta sequences accurately predicted the HLA-A and HLA-B alleles for most subjects in the first cohort. A later analysis reported that several top co-occurrence clusters appeared linked to parvovirus B19, influenza, CMV and Epstein-Barr virus. A cluster of highly shared sequence variants was judged likely to be a technical artifact of the sequencing pipeline. A later analysis found that TCR association rates varied across HLA loci, with DRB1 alleles showing the most associated TCRs and HLA-C alleles the fewest. In vitro tests confirmed that a few of the cytomegalovirus-associated TCR beta chains recognize cytomegalovirus antigens. Some 16 rarely observed V segments, including chromosome 9 orphons, were excluded from the earlier analysis of almost 600 of the donors because counts were too low. Sequencing depth was assumed to be roughly uniform across donors in the presence/absence analyses, though that assumption may not hold. When HLA alleles, especially DR and DQ, strongly co-occurred, attributing TCR associations to individual alleles was difficult. According to a later genetic analysis, donors in an Asian-associated ancestry cluster had fewer N-insertions in productive TCRs than the approximately 670-donor mean. This cohort had only TCR beta chains sequenced, and the lack of alpha or paired-chain data limited which features could be detected. Most TCR sequences were observed very rarely across donors, whereas some public TCRs were present in many individuals. Because the 87-base-pair reads could not distinguish some IMGT-functional V segments, including TRBV6-2 and TRBV6-3, those segments were excluded. V-gene and J-gene trimming of TCR beta chains was associated with a missense DCLRE1C variant in a later genetic analysis, and the association was replicated in an independent cohort. According to a later analysis, most CMV-associated TCR beta chains appeared to be HLA-restricted, and the HLA associations seemed to be driven largely by CMV exposure. The study gave a list of about 160 TCR beta chains associated with cytomegalovirus. The classifier was reported to diagnose cytomegalovirus status with high specificity and sensitivity in both the original cohort and the validation cohort. In a later analysis, HLA-associated TCR beta chains showed more clonal expansion and lower generation probabilities than non-associated chains that were equally common. Correlated functional status among segregating V segments might be attributable to linkage disequilibrium, but an unknown experimental factor could not be ruled out. Because HLA typing was missing for some donors at each locus, association tests included only the typed subset. An earlier analysis of approximately 500 of the donors showed that most TCR beta V segments appeared in productive rearrangements either about 90% or about 30% of the time, which broadly matched IMGT annotations. Immune exposure information for the cohort was limited to CMV serostatus. The authors suggested that the approach could potentially be generalized to other disease states and immunological phenotypes.

CDR1 MDHEN and CDR2 SYDVKM are derived from the germline V gene. The trim is 5 bases for V and 4 bases for J, with a gap of 12 bases between the germline ends. The CDR3 numbers 15 residues from cysteine through phenylalanine. This entry keeps only the CDR3 DNA: 45 bases, framed from base 1. On this clone itself: The antigen it recognizes is unknown. No quality values exist for individual bases; no much larger clone is one base distant.

The library was built by means of the immunoSEQ multiplex PCR assay. The multiplex PCR relied on a mix of 60 forward primers for TCR Vbeta segments and 13 reverse primers for TCR Jbeta segments. The CDR3 region of rearranged TCR beta genes was amplified from genomic DNA with a multiplex PCR assay. Amplified TCR beta libraries were sequenced as 87-base-pair reads on the Illumina HiSeq System. The original methods were these. In a later analysis, tens of millions of unique TCR beta chains were counted across the roughly 610 repertoires, and roughly 9.9 million of these chains were shared by at least two donors. A nearest-neighbor algorithm error-corrected the raw reads and collapsed the reads into unique sequences, merging closely related sequences to remove PCR and sequencing errors. To assign V, D and J gene segments, CDR3 sequences were aligned to IMGT reference sequences. For a sequence to be retained, at least a six-nucleotide match to both a V gene segment and a J gene segment was required. A rearrangement counted as productive if the CDR3 had no stop codons and remained in frame with V and J, and every other rearrangement counted as non-productive. Following IMGT convention, CDR3 was defined as the stretch from the second conserved V-encoded cysteine up to the conserved J-encoded phenylalanine. The earlier analysis of about 610 of the donors excluded sequences that lacked an unambiguous match to a single V gene segment. In an earlier analysis of approximately 590 of the donors, V segments were called functional above 56.7% productive rearrangements and were called segregating when the between-donor standard deviation exceeded 5%. To diagnose cytomegalovirus status from the catalog of TCR beta chain sequences, a statistical classification framework was built. V and J gene assignment, in a later analysis, came from comparing TCR nucleotide sequences with IMGT/GENE-DB human TR gene sequences. A later analysis assigned CDR3 sequences and most-parsimonious VDJ recombination scenarios with the TCRdist pipeline. In a later analysis, each TCR beta chain was defined by its CDR3 amino acid sequence together with its V-gene family, and reads lacking a unique V-gene family were excluded. As a way to deal with suspected cross-contamination and a sequencing artifact, a later analysis dropped 450 to 600 nucleotide sequences that were highly shared and had low generation probability. A later analysis calculated a clonal expansion index for each public chain from normalized within-repertoire ranks of inferred template counts. A later analysis computed generation probabilities with a VDJ recombination model fitted to out-of-frame rearrangements, and checked the results against IGoR. In a later analysis, hypergeometric tests were used to score TCR-TCR, TCR-HLA and TCR-CMV co-occurrence, with a repertoire-size bias correction applied to TCR pairs. To estimate false discovery rates, a later analysis permuted the HLA or CMV assignments 20 times. A later analysis grouped co-occurring TCRs with DBSCAN, adding TCRdist sequence similarity when clustering within HLA-allele-positive subsets. For co-occurrence clustering, repertoires with fewer than 30,000 or more than 120,000 public chains were excluded, along with roughly 5 repertoires with anomalous nucleotide sharing. In its TCRdb copy, this immuneACCESS table keeps in-frame sequences only and misses some clones. Where compared with another copy, unresolved V genes explain less than half of these, and the others have no known cause. Clone size and V and J calls were adopted from that table, with D and trimming inferred from the DNA. The sample has 150,000 to 200,000 clones on record, approximately 80% of them singletons. Approximately 6.7% of the sample lies in the top ten.

The cohort comprised under 700 healthy bone marrow donors. Cohort members were all nominally healthy when sampled, although unrecorded immune exposures were likely present. The donor tested CMV seropositive and was one of the 289 seropositive cohort members. Each donor provided a peripheral blood sample, and peripheral blood mononuclear cells were used for TCR beta sequencing. The Qiagen DNeasy Blood Extraction Kit was used to extract genomic DNA from the blood cell samples. Input material: PBMCs. The chain uses TRBV28 and TRBJ2-6; a weak D assignment points to TRBD2 (6 bases agree). This receptor was obtained from a male donor in good health and CMV-seropositive. The nucleotide sequence reads TGTGCCAGCAGTCTAACTAGCTCGGGGGCCAACGTCCTGACTTTC. It codes for CASSLTSSGANVLTF.